This T cell receptor beta chain is from a study of blood T cells in healthy people across ages. The study, taken as a whole, reports: Changes seen in expanded clonotypes were possibly confounded by donor CMV status left unknown.

Every donor gave 8.5 to 10 milliliters of peripheral blood. A note on this clonotype: Its specificity is not known.

Primers used in a second PCR of about 7 to 12 cycles were a sample-barcoded 5' primer and a J-beta primer mix. Each cDNA molecule was tagged by a template-switch adaptor that had 12 random nucleotides. MiXCR, run by TCRdb on the 5' RACE reads, gives a single entry per CDR3 protein. This sample has roughly 1,800,000 distinct CDR3 sequences; 49% occur once, and the top ten carry less than 2.5%. Trimming cost V 5 bases and J 15 bases; bases outside gene matches: 11. The CDR3 spans 13 residues. CDR1 is SGHNT and CDR2 is YENEEA in the germline V gene. The V and J genes are TRBV11-3 and TRBJ2-1; TRBD1 aligns across 9 bases. Sequencing was performed on blood. This receptor was identified in a woman aged 40 to 50 in good health. The CDR3 loop is CASSPRTGDGTFF. The CDR3 DNA is TGTGCCAGCAGCCCCCGGACAGGGGACGGTACGTTCTTC.